This T cell receptor beta chain originates from a study of blood T cell repertoires in COVID-19. Study in general: T cells, B-cell-depleted T cells, or PBMCs supplied cDNA or gDNA.

The CDR3 covers 19 residues. Germline CDR1 LGHNA, CDR2 YSLEER. Trimming took 0 bases from V and 6 from J; bases not matched to a gene: 13. Only in-frame clones appear in the TCRdb table, and some are missing; sequencing was by immunoSEQ multiplex PCR. The table has 55,000 to 65,000 clones, 81% seen once. The chain combines TRBV4-3 with TRBJ2-1; 11 bases are shared with TRBD2. The TCR comes from a man aged 60 to 69 with COVID-19, enrolled during active disease. Sequencing was done on a sample of peripheral blood. Written as DNA, the CDR3 is TGCGCCAGCAGCCAAGATCTGCGGGCTAGCGGGAGGAGATCCAATGAGCAGTTCTTC. As protein: CASSQDLRASGRRSNEQFF.